These 11 T cell receptor beta chains were all obtained from the same sample, sequenced in a study of early T cells in non-severe SARS-CoV-2 infection. Each CDR3 protein is one row after TCRdb ran MiXCR on the 5' RACE reads. This table has approximately 88,000 distinct CDR3 sequences, roughly 15% appearing once. Material: whole blood. The source of these receptors is an adult who was a healthcare worker with PCR-confirmed SARS-CoV-2 infection or an uninfected control (not recorded which).

The table lists this clonotype with many counts. This sequence joins TRBV12-3 or TRBV12-4 and TRBJ1-5; D perhaps matches TRBD1 (6 bases). V lost 6 bases to trimming and J lost 0 bases, with 9 bases between them. This CDR3 is 14 amino acids long. This chain's CDR3 is CASRLQGSNQPQHF. CDR3 sequence (DNA): TGTGCCAGCAGACTACAGGGTAGCAATCAGCCCCAGCATTTT.

J is TRBJ1-1 and V is TRBV7-2; D remains unclear. The germline CDR1 and CDR2 sequences are SGHTA and FQGNSA. Trimming stripped 1 base from V and 2 bases from J, with 11 bases between. This CDR3 region has 15 residues. The CDR3 protein is CASSLVGSKNTEAFF. For the CDR3, the DNA is TGTGCCAGCAGCTTAGTGGGGAGCAAAAACACTGAAGCTTTCTTT.

The chain has TRBV7-2 and TRBJ2-1; 10 positions agree with TRBD2. The CDR3 contains 14 residues. Germline lookup yields CDR1 SGHTA and CDR2 FQGNSA. V shed 1 base and J 14 bases; nucleotides not matched to a gene: 8. The chain's CDR3 is CASSLGTSGAREFF. As DNA, the CDR3 is TGTGCCAGCAGCTTAGGAACTAGCGGGGCCAGGGAGTTCTTC.

The chain joins TRBV4-1 to TRBJ2-2, with 9 nucleotides matching TRBD1. The CDR3 totals 21 residues. J was trimmed by 3 bases and V by 0 bases; bases with no gene match: 17. From germline, CDR1 is MGHRA and CDR2 YSYEKL. CDR3 in DNA: TGCGCCAGCAGCCAAGAGAGACTGGAGCAGGGACAGGGAACGTACACCGGGGAGCTGTTTTTT. This translates into CASSQERLEQGQGTYTGELFF.

The chain links TRBV29-1 to TRBJ2-7; no firm D call. V was trimmed by 4 bases and J by 4 bases, leaving 8 bases between them. Germline CDR1 reads SQVTM; CDR2 reads ANQGSEA. This CDR3 region has 11 residues. CDR3 residues: CSVGFSYEQYF. The CDR3 DNA is TGCAGCGTTGGGTTTTCGTACGAGCAGTACTTC.

In this sample, this clonotype turned up many times. The chain combines TRBV5-4 with TRBJ2-3; 10 bases align to TRBD1. This CDR3 region has 16 residues. From germline, CDR1 is SGHNT and CDR2 YYREEE (reference sequence). V lost 5 bases and J lost 0; bases outside the gene matches: 6. CDR3 amino acids: CASRGDRGTSTDTQYF. The CDR3 coding sequence is TGTGCCAGCAGAGGGGACAGGGGAACTAGCACAGATACGCAGTATTTT.

CDR3 bases: TGCGCCAGCAGCTTGGCCGGGACAGGGTTCGACGAGCAGTACTTC. This codes for CASSLAGTGFDEQYF. The chain joins TRBV5-1 to TRBJ2-7; 9 nucleotides agree with TRBD1. The germline gives CDR1 SGHRS, CDR2 YFSETQ. V was clipped by 0 bases and J by 5 bases; unmatched bases: 6. The CDR3 sequence is 15 residues long.

This clonotype was counted many times. The chain employs TRBV12-3 or TRBV12-4 and TRBJ1-6, with a weak D call TRBD1 (6 bases). The CDR3 is made up of 13 amino acids. V was cut by 7 bases and J by 6 bases, with 10 bases left in between. CDR3 nucleotide sequence: TGTGCCAGCAAAGGACAGATTAATTCACCCCTCCACTTT. This translates into CASKGQINSPLHF.

The chain uses TRBV6-1 and TRBJ1-1; D is perhaps TRBD1 (5 bases). Trimming removed 7 bases at V and 1 base at J, with 13 bases between. This CDR3 has 14 amino acids. CDR1 is MNHNS, CDR2 SASEGT, per germline. CDR3 sequence: CASIIGVANTEAFF. As DNA, the CDR3 is TGTGCCAGCATCATAGGGGTTGCGAACACTGAAGCTTTCTTT.

V usage is TRBV12-3 or TRBV12-4 and J usage is TRBJ2-3; D is undetermined. V lost 3 bases, J lost 8 bases, and 9 bases lay in between. The CDR3 covers 12 residues. CDR3: CASSFRTSTQYF. The DNA of the CDR3 is TGTGCCAGCAGTTTTAGGACCTCTACGCAGTATTTT.

This clonotype appeared a few times. The chain uses TRBV30 and TRBJ2-2, with no clear D. Trimming stripped 0 bases from V and 7 bases from J, with 9 bases between. The CDR3 is made up of 13 amino acids. CDR1 GTSNPN and CDR2 SVGIG come from the germline V gene (reference sequence). The CDR3 DNA reads as TGTGCCTGGAGTGTTAAGAAAGGCGGGGAGCTGTTTTTT. Amino acids: CAWSVKKGGELFF. The full variable domain, with the rest looked up from reference TRBV30 and TRBJ2-2, is SQTIHQWPATLVQPVGSPLSLECTVEGTSNPNLYWYRQAAGRGLQLLFYSVGIGQISSEVPQNLSASRPQDRQFILSSKKLLLSDSGFYLCAWSVKKGGELFFGEGSRLTVL.